This T cell receptor (beta chain) was observed in a study of molecular identifiers for immune sequencing clone quantification. Regarding the study as a whole: Reportedly, one cell's Jurkat TCR RNA was detected within 1,200,000 naive CD8 cells.

The V end was cut by 8 bases, the J end by 3 bases, with 14 bases between. CDR3 length: 14 amino acids. Germline V lookup: CDR1 MGHRA, CDR2 YSYEKL. MiXCR, applied by TCRdb to the PCR reads, yields one record per CDR3 protein. The sample yields roughly 100,000 distinct CDR3 sequences, less than 35% seen once. As to this clonotype: Its antigen is currently unknown.

The receptor's source is a human donor in good health. Some libraries in this study had Jurkat cell RNA spiked in. The sample consisted of naive CD8+ T cells from blood, with Jurkat cell RNA spiked in. Subset given: FACS-sorted CD8+CD4-CCR7+CD45RA+ naive T cells. The V gene is TRBV4-1, the J gene TRBJ2-1; D is unclear. CDR3 DNA: TGCGCCAGCGGCACACAGCCCGGCTACAATGAGCAGTTCTTC. Amino acids: CASGTQPGYNEQFF.